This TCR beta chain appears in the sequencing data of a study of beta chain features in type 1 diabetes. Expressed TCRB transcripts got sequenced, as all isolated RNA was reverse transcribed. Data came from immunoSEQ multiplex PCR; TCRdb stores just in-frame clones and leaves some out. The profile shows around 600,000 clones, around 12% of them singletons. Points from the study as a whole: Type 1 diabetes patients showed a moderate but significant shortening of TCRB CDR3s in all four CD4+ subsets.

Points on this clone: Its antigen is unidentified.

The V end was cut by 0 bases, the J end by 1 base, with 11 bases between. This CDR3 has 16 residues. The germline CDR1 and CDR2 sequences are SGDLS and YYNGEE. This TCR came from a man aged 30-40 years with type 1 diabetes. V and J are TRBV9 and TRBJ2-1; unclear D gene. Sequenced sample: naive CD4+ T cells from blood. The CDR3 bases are TGTGCCAGCAGCGTAGGTACCCAGCTTTCCTACAATGAGCAGTTCTTC. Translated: CASSVGTQLSYNEQFF. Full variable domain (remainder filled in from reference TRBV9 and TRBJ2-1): DSGVTQTPKHLITATGQRVTLRCSPRSGDLSVYWYQQSLDQGLQFLIQYYNGEERAKGNILERFSAQQFPDLHSELNLSSLELGDSALYFCASSVGTQLSYNEQFFGPGTRLTVL.